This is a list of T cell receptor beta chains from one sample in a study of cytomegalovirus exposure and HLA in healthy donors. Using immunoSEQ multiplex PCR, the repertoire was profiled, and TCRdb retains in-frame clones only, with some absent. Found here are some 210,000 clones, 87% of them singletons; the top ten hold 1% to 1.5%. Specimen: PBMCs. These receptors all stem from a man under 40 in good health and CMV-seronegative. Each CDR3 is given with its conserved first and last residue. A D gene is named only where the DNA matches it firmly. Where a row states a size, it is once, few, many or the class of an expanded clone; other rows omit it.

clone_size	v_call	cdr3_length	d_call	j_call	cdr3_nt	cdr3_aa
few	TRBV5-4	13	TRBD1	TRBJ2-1	TGTGCCAGCAGTCCCCAGGGGGCAAGCGAGCAGTTCTTC	CASSPQGASEQFF
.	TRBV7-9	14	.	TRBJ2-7	TGTGCCAGCAGCCCCCGCGACCAGAGGTACGAGCAGTACTTC	CASSPRDQRYEQYF
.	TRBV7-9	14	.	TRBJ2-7	TGTGCCAGCAGCGCACCCTGGTTAGCCTACGAGCAGTACTTC	CASSAPWLAYEQYF
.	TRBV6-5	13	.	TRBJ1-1	TGTGCCAGCAGTCCACGGGAGGGGCGCGGGGCTTTCTTT	CASSPREGRGAFF
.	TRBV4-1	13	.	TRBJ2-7	TGCGCCAGCAGCCAAGTACAGGGATACGAGCAGTACTTC	CASSQVQGYEQYF
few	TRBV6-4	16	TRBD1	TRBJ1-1	TGTGCCATCGAGTTGGAGCCGGGACAGGGGGCCACTGAAGCTTTCTTT	CAIELEPGQGATEAFF
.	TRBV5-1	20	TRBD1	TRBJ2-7	TGCGCCAGCAGCTTGATTCCCACAAGGGGTGGGACAGAGGAACCCCTCGAGCAGTACTTC	CASSLIPTRGGTEEPLEQYF
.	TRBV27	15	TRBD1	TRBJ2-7	TGTGCCAGCAGTTTTCTGTCGTCAGGGGGCTACGAGCAGTACTTC	CASSFLSSGGYEQYF
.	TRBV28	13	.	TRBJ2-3	TGTGCCAGCAGTTTGTTTCGTGCAGATACGCAGTATTTT	CASSLFRADTQYF
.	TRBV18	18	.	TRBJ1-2	TGTGCCAGCTCACCATACATCCCGGAAGGGGCGGGGGATTATGGCTACACCTTC	CASSPYIPEGAGDYGYTF
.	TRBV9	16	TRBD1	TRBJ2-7	TGTGCCAGCAGCGCTTTCCGGGACAGGGGTACCCACGAGCAGTACTTC	CASSAFRDRGTHEQYF
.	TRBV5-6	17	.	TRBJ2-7	TGTGCCAGCAGCTTGGTCCCGGGGGTCCACTCAACCTACGAGCAGTACTTC	CASSLVPGVHSTYEQYF
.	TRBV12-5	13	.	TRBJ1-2	TGTGCTAGTGCCCTGTCAGGGTTCGGTGGCTACACCTTC	CASALSGFGGYTF
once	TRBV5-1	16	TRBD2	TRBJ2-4	TGCGCCAGCAGCCGCCTCTGGACTAGCGGTCAAAACATTCAGTACTTC	CASSRLWTSGQNIQYF
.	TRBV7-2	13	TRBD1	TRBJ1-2	TGTGCCAGCAGCCCGGGACAGCTCTATGGCTACACCTTC	CASSPGQLYGYTF
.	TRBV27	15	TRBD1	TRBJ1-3	TGTGCCAGCAGCCGGGACAGGTACTCTGGAAACACCATATATTTT	CASSRDRYSGNTIYF
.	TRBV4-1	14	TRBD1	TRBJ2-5	TGCGCCAGCAGCCAAGCAGGGGGCCAAGAGACCCAGTACTTC	CASSQAGGQETQYF
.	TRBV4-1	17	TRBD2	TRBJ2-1	TGCGCCAGCAGCCAAGAGGGTTTGCTAGCGGGAGGGTCTGAGCAGTTCTTC	CASSQEGLLAGGSEQFF
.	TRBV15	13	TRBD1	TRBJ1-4	TGTGCCACCAGGGACAGGCGTAATGAAAAACTGTTTTTT	CATRDRRNEKLFF
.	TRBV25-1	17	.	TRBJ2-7	TGTGCCAGCAGTGAGGGTGGCGGGTCACCGAGCTCCTACGAGCAGTACTTC	CASSEGGGSPSSYEQYF
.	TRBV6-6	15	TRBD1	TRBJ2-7	TGTGCCAGCAGTTACTCCCGGACAGGGGTAAGCGAGCAGTACTTC	CASSYSRTGVSEQYF
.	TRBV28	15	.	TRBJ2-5	TGTGCCAGCACCGTCACTTCGGGTTGGCAAGAGACCCAGTACTTC	CASTVTSGWQETQYF
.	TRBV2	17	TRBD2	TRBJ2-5	TGTGCCAGCAAACCCGGGACTAGCGGGGGCAAGCTCGAGACCCAGTACTTC	CASKPGTSGGKLETQYF
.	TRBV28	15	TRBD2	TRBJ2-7	TGTGCCAGCAATAGGGGGACTAGCGGGGGCAGTGAGCAGTACTTC	CASNRGTSGGSEQYF
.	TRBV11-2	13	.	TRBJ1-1	TGTGCCAGCAGCCCCGGGAGGCCCACTGAAGCTTTCTTT	CASSPGRPTEAFF
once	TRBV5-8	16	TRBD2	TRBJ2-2	TGTGCCAGCAGCTCAGGACTAGCGGGAGGTCCCGGGGAGCTGTTTTTT	CASSSGLAGGPGELFF
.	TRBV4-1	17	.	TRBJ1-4	TGCGCCAGCAGCCCCAGGGGTGCGGACAGCTTAAATGAAAAACTGTTTTTT	CASSPRGADSLNEKLFF
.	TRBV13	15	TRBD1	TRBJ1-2	TGTGCCAGCAGCCCTAGCCCCAGGGGGATAGGTGGCTACACCTTC	CASSPSPRGIGGYTF
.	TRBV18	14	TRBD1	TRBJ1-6	TGTGCCAGCTCACCCGCCCGGGACAGTCCTTTCCTCCACTTT	CASSPARDSPFLHF
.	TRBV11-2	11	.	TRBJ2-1	TGTGCCAGCAGCTCGCGTTATGAGCAGTTCTTC	CASSSRYEQFF
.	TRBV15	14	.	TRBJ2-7	TGTGCCACCAGCAGAGAAGGCGGCACCTACGAGCAGTACTTC	CATSREGGTYEQYF
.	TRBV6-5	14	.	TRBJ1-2	TGTGCCAGCAGTCACTTCCAAGGATTGGGCGGCTACACCTTC	CASSHFQGLGGYTF
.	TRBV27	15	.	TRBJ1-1	TGTGCCAGCAGTTTATCGATGGGCCCCAACACTGAAGCTTTCTTT	CASSLSMGPNTEAFF
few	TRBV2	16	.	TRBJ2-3	TGTGCCAGCAGTGAGGCGCTAGCGAGCCTCACAGATACGCAGTATTTT	CASSEALASLTDTQYF
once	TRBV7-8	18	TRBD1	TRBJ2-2	TGTGCCAGCAGCTTAAGGACAGGGGCCACCAGGGGAGGCGGGGAGCTGTTTTTT	CASSLRTGATRGGGELFF
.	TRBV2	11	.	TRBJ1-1	TGTGCCAGCAGTGAACGGTTTGAAGCTTTCTTT	CASSERFEAFF
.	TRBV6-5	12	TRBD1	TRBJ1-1	TGTGCCAGCAGTTGGACAGGGGCTGAAGCTTTCTTT	CASSWTGAEAFF
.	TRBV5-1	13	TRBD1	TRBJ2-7	TGCGCCAGCAGCTCGGGACAGACCTACGAGCAGTACTTC	CASSSGQTYEQYF
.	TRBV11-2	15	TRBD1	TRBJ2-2	TGTGCCAGCAGCGCGACAGGGGGCAACACCGGGGAGCTGTTTTTT	CASSATGGNTGELFF
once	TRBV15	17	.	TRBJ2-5	TGTGCCACCAGCAGGGGTTGGCAGCGGAAAGCGCAAGAGACCCAGTACTTC	CATSRGWQRKAQETQYF
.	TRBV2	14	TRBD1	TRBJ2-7	TGTGCCCAAGGGGGCAGGGGTTTCACCTACGAGCAGTACTTC	CAQGGRGFTYEQYF
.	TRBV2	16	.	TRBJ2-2	TGTGCCAGCAGTGAGCAGGGACACCCGAACACCGGGGAGCTGTTTTTT	CASSEQGHPNTGELFF
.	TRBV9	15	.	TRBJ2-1	TGTGCCAGCAGCGTCGGCCAGGCTACATACAATGAGCAGTTCTTC	CASSVGQATYNEQFF
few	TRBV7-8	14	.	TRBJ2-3	TGTGCCAGCAGCTTAAGCAGGGAAACAGATACGCAGTATTTT	CASSLSRETDTQYF
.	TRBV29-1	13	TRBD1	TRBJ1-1	TGCAGCGCGAGGGACAGTGTGAACACTGAAGCTTTCTTT	CSARDSVNTEAFF